A single sample is the source of the 32 T cell receptor beta chains below, sequenced in a study of T cells in Graves' hyperthyroidism and ophthalmopathy. Template material for amplifying TCR beta CDR3 regions consisted of RNA transcripts. HTBI primers were employed in a first-round RT-PCR of the TCR CDR3. TCRdb used MiXCR to reprocess the multiplex PCR reads, holding one entry per CDR3 protein. This sample yields 200,000 to 250,000 distinct CDR3 sequences, of which 15% to 20% are seen a single time; approximately 50% belongs to the top ten. The sequenced material came from blood. The source is a man aged 45-65 years with Graves' hyperthyroidism.

This clonotype appeared a few times. V gene TRBV10-1 combines with J gene TRBJ1-6; tentatively, D is TRBD1 (5 bases). Germline CDR1 is WNHNN and CDR2 is SYGVQD (reference sequence). With 6 bases removed from V and 8 bases from J, the gap between germline ends came to 17 bases. CDR3 length: 15 amino acids. CDR3 region: CASRTLGTFHSPLHF. CDR3 sequence (DNA): TGCGCCAGCAGGACCCTCGGGACTTTCCATTCACCCCTCCACTTT.

The chain has TRBV20-1 and TRBJ2-7, with TRBD1 identical over 7 bases. This CDR3 has 16 amino acids. Germline trimming cut 1 base from V and 3 bases from J; bases unmatched to any gene: 12. Germline CDR1 is DFQATT and CDR2 is SNEGSKA (reference sequence). CDR3 bases: TGCAGTGCTAGAGCAATCGCTGAGACAGGGTTCTACGAGCAGTACTTC. Amino acid sequence: CSARAIAETGFYEQYF.

The V call is TRBV4-1, the J call TRBJ2-1, with 8 nucleotides matching TRBD1. Germline V gene data show CDR1 as MGHRA and CDR2 as YSYEKL. With V trimmed by 0 bases and J by 12 bases, 16 bases remained unmatched. The CDR3 consists of 17 residues. CDR3: CASSQDAGTGLTMAQFF. Written as DNA, the CDR3 is TGCGCCAGCAGCCAAGATGCTGGGACAGGACTTACAATGGCGCAGTTCTTC.

This clonotype has more than one count but fewer than ten. The chain recombines TRBV5-1 with TRBJ2-4, with D perhaps TRBD2 (6 bases). The V end was cut by 4 bases, the J end by 0 bases, with 26 bases between. The CDR3 is 20 amino acids. Germline CDR1 SGHRS, CDR2 YFSETQ. CDR3 in amino acids: CASSHTTGTGETLAKNIQYF. The DNA of the CDR3 is TGCGCCAGCAGCCACACAACCGGGACTGGAGAGACCTTAGCCAAAAACATTCAGTACTTC.

This chain connects TRBV20-1 to TRBJ2-5; either TRBD1 or TRBD2 may fit D (5 bases each). V was shortened by 4 bases and J by 4 bases, with 10 bases between the two germline ends. There are 12 residues in the CDR3. Germline V lookup: CDR1 DFQATT, CDR2 SNEGSKA (reference sequence). CDR3 in amino acids: CSAILRGETQYF. The CDR3 region has the DNA TGCAGTGCTATTCTGAGGGGAGAGACCCAGTACTTC.

The chain links TRBV11-3 to TRBJ2-2; D not resolved. V lost 1 base and J lost 4, with 10 bases in between. The CDR3 consists of 15 residues. CDR1 is SGHNT, CDR2 YENEEA, per germline. As DNA, the CDR3 is TGTGCCAGCAGCTTAGGGGGAATGAGCACCGGGGAGCTGTTTTTT. This encodes CASSLGGMSTGELFF.

Worth noting for this clonotype: A read error is possible here, since a much larger clone lies one base away. It is likely a read error, because the conserved phenylalanine at the end of the CDR3 is missing. The chain uses TRBV29-1 and TRBJ1-1; a possible D gene is TRBD1 (5 bases). Germline assignment: CDR1 SQVTM and CDR2 ANQGSEA. Trimming shortened V by 0 bases and J by 4 bases, and 12 bases separated the two germline ends. The CDR3 is made up of 14 amino acids. Here the CDR3 DNA reads TGCAGCGTTGAAGATGGGCAGGGAGGCACTGAAGCTTTCCTT. Translated, it gives CSVEDGQGGTEAFL.

To note about this clonotype: A much larger clone differs by one base, so this may be a read error. This chain links TRBV28 with TRBJ2-7; D unresolved. In germline, CDR1 is MDHEN, CDR2 SYDVKM. The CDR3 contains 12 residues. V shed 6 bases and J shed 7 bases, with 13 bases lying between them. The CDR3 DNA sequence: TGTGCCAGCAGGTTGCCAGCCTGGGAGCAGTACTTC. Protein: CASRLPAWEQYF.

This clonotype occurred a few times. The J gene is TRBJ1-5, the V gene TRBV7-2; D gene ambiguous. CDR3 size: 15 residues. CDR1 is SGHTA and CDR2 is FQGNSA in the germline V gene. Trimming pared 0 bases from V and 4 bases from J, leaving 10 bases between. The CDR3 protein is CASSLALSENQPQHF. The CDR3 nucleotides read TGTGCCAGCAGCTTAGCGCTCTCAGAGAATCAGCCCCAGCATTTT. Using reference TRBV7-2 and TRBJ1-5 for the parts outside the CDR3, the full variable domain is GAGVSQSPSNKVTEKGKDVELRCDPISGHTALYWYRQSLGQGLEFLIYFQGNSAPDKSGLPSDRFSAERTGGSVSTLTIQRTQQEDSAVYLCASSLALSENQPQHFGDGTRLSIL.

The chain carries TRBV12-3 or TRBV12-4 and TRBJ2-3; D is undetermined. The CDR3 contains 13 residues. V lost 6 bases, J lost 0 bases, and 7 bases lay in between. CDR3 in amino acids: CASSMGSTDTQYF. CDR3 nucleotide sequence: TGTGCCAGCAGCATGGGGAGCACAGATACGCAGTATTTT.

This clonotype was picked up a small number of times. V usage is TRBV20-1 and J usage is TRBJ1-2; 9 nucleotides agree with TRBD1. CDR1 and CDR2 from the germline V gene are DFQATT and SNEGSKA (reference sequence). Trimming at V came to 6 bases and at J to 3 bases, leaving 26 bases not matched to a gene. The CDR3 loop spans 20 amino acids. The DNA for the CDR3 is TGCAGTGCCAACCTACTCCCTCAAAAGACAGGGGGTAGGGGAGACTATGGCTACACCTTC. This gives the protein CSANLLPQKTGGRGDYGYTF.

The V gene is TRBV5-5, the J gene TRBJ2-1, with D hard to call. Germline values: CDR1 SGHKS, CDR2 YYEKEE (reference sequence). Between the trimmed V and J ends, which lost 4 bases and 0 bases, there was a span of 11 bases. This CDR3 has 15 amino acids. The CDR3 protein is CASSQESPSYNEQFF. CDR3 nucleotide sequence: TGTGCCAGCAGCCAGGAGTCGCCCTCCTACAATGAGCAGTTCTTC.

The chain links TRBV29-1 to TRBJ2-7; 9 bases match TRBD1. Trimming removed 6 bases from V and 1 base from J; junction bases left unmatched: 7. In germline, CDR1 is SQVTM, CDR2 ANQGSEA. The CDR3 runs 14 residues. The CDR3 DNA reads as TGCAGCGTCCGGGACAGGGCTCTATCCTACGAGCAGTACTTC. This sequence encodes CSVRDRALSYEQYF.

The V gene is TRBV4-1, the J gene TRBJ2-3; no definite D call. Trimming left V 1 base short and J 3 bases short, with 14 bases between. The CDR3 runs 16 residues. Germline V gene sequence: CDR1 MGHRA, CDR2 YSYEKL. The CDR3 loop is CASSQVPGPRTDTQYF. As DNA, the CDR3 is TGCGCCAGCAGCCAAGTTCCAGGTCCGCGGACAGATACGCAGTATTTT.

Ten or more counts support this clonotype. The CDR3 loop is CASTRGVGADYNEQFF. The CDR3 coding sequence is TGCGCCAGCACCCGCGGGGTTGGCGCCGATTACAATGAGCAGTTCTTC. The genes are TRBV5-1 and TRBJ2-1, with a tentative D call TRBD2 (6 bases). Trimming removed 6 bases at V and 4 bases at J, with 20 bases between. Germline V gene lookup returns CDR1 SGHRS and CDR2 YFSETQ. The length of the CDR3 is 16 residues.

This clonotype has just a few counts. CDR3 nucleotide sequence: TGCAGCGTCGTGGGGGGCCCCTCCTACGAGCAGTACTTC. This codes for CSVVGGPSYEQYF. The chain recombines TRBV29-1 with TRBJ2-7; D possibly matches TRBD1 or TRBD2 (6 bases each). Germline lookup yields CDR1 SQVTM and CDR2 ANQGSEA. This CDR3 has 13 residues. The V and J ends lost 6 bases and 0 bases respectively, with 12 bases between them.

The sample holds many counts of this clonotype. The rearrangement uses TRBV12-3 or TRBV12-4 and TRBJ2-4; D is perhaps TRBD2 (6 bases). The CDR3 runs 13 residues. V lost 3 bases, J lost 6 bases, and 9 bases lay in between. CDR3 DNA sequence: TGTGCCAGCAGTTTCGCTAGCGCAAACATTCAGTACTTC. Translating gives CASSFASANIQYF.

This clonotype was seen many times. An end of the junction does not agree with germline; a read error may underlie this. The chain employs TRBV5-1 and TRBJ2-5; D gene ambiguous. The CDR3 extends over 12 amino acids. Per germline, CDR1 SGHRS and CDR2 YFSETQ. DNA for the CDR3: TGTGCCAGCAGCTTAATTCGCGAGACCCAGTACTTC. This gives the protein CASSLIRETQYF.

This clonotype has a count of ten or more. The rearrangement uses TRBV11-2 and TRBJ2-5; no clear D. There are 13 residues in the CDR3. With 7 bases removed from V and 11 bases from J, the gap between germline ends came to 20 bases. Germline V lookup: CDR1 SGHAT, CDR2 FQNNGV. The CDR3 DNA follows: TGTGCCAGCAAAGATTGGTTAGTACCCTCACAGTACTTC. Translating gives CASKDWLVPSQYF. The full variable domain, rest sourced from reference TRBV11-2 and TRBJ2-5, is EAGVAQSPRYKIIEKRQSVAFWCNPISGHATLYWYQQILGQGPKLLIQFQNNGVVDDSQLPKDRFSAERLKGVDSTLKIQPAKLEDSAVYLCASKDWLVPSQYFGPGTRLLVL.

With regard to this clonotype: A clone one base away is much larger, so this may be a read error. The chain uses TRBV30 and TRBJ2-3; D is tentatively TRBD1 or TRBD2 (5 bases each). Per the germline V gene, CDR1 is GTSNPN and CDR2 is SVGIG (reference sequence). The CDR3 sequence is 17 residues long. The V and J ends lost 0 bases and 3 bases respectively, with 19 bases between them. CDR3 sequence: CAWSVLGLQDLTDTQYF. DNA of the CDR3: TGTGCCTGGAGTGTACTAGGTTTACAGGACTTGACAGATACGCAGTATTTT.

This clonotype was found many times. V usage is TRBV18 and J usage is TRBJ1-4, with D perhaps matching TRBD1 (6 bases). CDR1 is KGHSH, CDR2 LQKENI, per germline. This CDR3 is 15 amino acids long. V gave up 3 bases and J gave up 7 bases, with 15 bases separating them. CDR3 loop: CASSPAGTRGEKLFF. The DNA of the CDR3 is TGTGCCAGCTCACCGGCCGGGACAAGGGGTGAAAAACTGTTTTTT.

The rearrangement links TRBV19 to TRBJ2-1; the D is unclear. Germline-derived CDR1 and CDR2 are LNHDA and SQIVND (reference sequence). This CDR3 is built from 14 residues. V dropped 2 bases and J dropped 8 bases, with 13 bases sitting between them. Here the CDR3 reads CASSISSSIHEQFF. The CDR3 region has the DNA TGTGCCAGTAGTATATCGAGTAGCATCCATGAGCAGTTCTTC.

This clonotype was observed many times. The chain combines TRBV18 with TRBJ2-1, with 8 bases identical to TRBD2. Germline assignment: CDR1 KGHSH and CDR2 LQKENI. Trimming cost V 3 bases and J 6 bases; bases outside gene matches: 10. CDR3 length equals 16 residues. The CDR3, as DNA: TGTGCCAGCTCACCTCCGGGGGCGGGGGGACTCAATGAGCAGTTCTTC. Translation gives CASSPPGAGGLNEQFF. The full variable domain, with the rest looked up from reference TRBV18 and TRBJ2-1, is NAGVMQNPRHLVRRRGQEARLRCSPMKGHSHVYWYRQLPEEGLKFMVYLQKENIIDESGMPKERFSAEFPKEGPSILRIQQVVRGDSAAYFCASSPPGAGGLNEQFFGPGTRLTVL.

The J gene is TRBJ2-5, the V gene TRBV5-1; 8 bases align to TRBD1. CDR1 is SGHRS, CDR2 YFSETQ, per germline. V was clipped by 4 bases and J by 5 bases; unmatched bases: 7. The CDR3 has 14 residues. In DNA, the CDR3 is TGCGCCAGCAGCCAAGGACAGGGTGACGAGACCCAGTACTTC. It is translated as CASSQGQGDETQYF.

The chain uses TRBV12-5 and TRBJ2-5, with a weak D call TRBD2 (6 bases). Germline-derived CDR1 and CDR2 are LGHNT and FRNRAP. The CDR3 runs 16 residues. V was cut by 5 bases and J by 0 bases, with 16 bases left in between. The CDR3 reads CASGVAAWVNQETQYF. The CDR3, as DNA: TGTGCTAGTGGTGTAGCGGCCTGGGTGAACCAAGAGACCCAGTACTTC.

As regards this clonotype: The junction departs from germline at one end; a sequencing error may be responsible. The gene calls are TRBV19 and TRBJ2-5; 12 positions match TRBD2. CDR3 length: 15 amino acids. Germline CDR1 reads LNHDA; CDR2 reads SQIVND (reference sequence). The CDR3 DNA reads as TGTGCCAGTAGGCGACTAGCGGGAGACCAAGAGACCCAGCACTTC. It codes for CASRRLAGDQETQHF.

Points on this clonotype: The junction departs from germline at one end; a sequencing error may be responsible. The V call is TRBV12-3 or TRBV12-4, the J call TRBJ2-1, with D maybe TRBD1 (5 bases). The CDR3 loop spans 17 amino acids. CDR3 DNA sequence: TGTGCCAGCAGGCCCAGGGCTATCTATCCCGGCTACATTGAGCAGTTCTTC. Amino acid sequence: CASRPRAIYPGYIEQFF.

This chain links TRBV30 with TRBJ1-6, with 8 bases aligning to TRBD1. V shed 8 bases, J shed 6 bases, and the junction held 9 bases outside the gene matches. The CDR3 has 14 residues. Germline V gene lookup returns CDR1 GTSNPN and CDR2 SVGIG (reference sequence). CDR3 residues: CASDRGGSNSPLHF. The CDR3 coding sequence is TGTGCCAGTGACAGGGGTGGAAGTAATTCACCCCTCCACTTT.

This clonotype came up a few times. The gene calls are TRBV9 and TRBJ2-4; D uncertain. Trimming left V 4 bases short and J 0 bases short, with 11 bases between. The CDR3 loop spans 15 amino acids. Germline-derived CDR1 and CDR2 are SGDLS and YYNGEE. The CDR3 protein is CASSPTLLAKNIQYF. CDR3 nucleotide sequence: TGTGCCAGCAGCCCGACACTTCTAGCCAAAAACATTCAGTACTTC.

The chain combines TRBV7-3 with TRBJ2-1; 7 bases are a match to TRBD1. The DNA end lines up better with TRBJ2-7; the J call may be wrong. CDR3 length equals 15 residues. Germline V gene lookup returns CDR1 SGHTA and CDR2 FQGTGA. The DNA of the CDR3 is TGTGCCAGCAGCTTGACAGGGACCACCTACAATGAGCAGTACTTC. Translating gives CASSLTGTTYNEQYF.

CDR3 in amino acids: CASSLETGNMNTEAFF. The CDR3 nucleotides are TGTGCCAGCAGTTTAGAGACAGGGAACATGAACACTGAAGCTTTCTTT. This chain joins TRBV12-3 or TRBV12-4 and TRBJ1-1; 7 nucleotides line up with TRBD1. This CDR3 region has 16 residues. The J segment lost 0 bases and the V segment lost 1 base, leaving 5 bases of the junction unmatched.

This clonotype has a handful of counts. The V gene is TRBV6-1, the J gene TRBJ2-7; D possibly corresponds to TRBD1 (6 bases). In germline, CDR1 is MNHNS, CDR2 SASEGT. The CDR3 runs 16 residues. The V end lost 5 bases, the J end lost 0 bases, and 17 bases lay between the germline ends. CDR3 sequence reads: CASSQDSPENSYEQYF. The CDR3, as DNA: TGTGCCAGCAGTCAGGACAGCCCCGAGAACTCCTACGAGCAGTACTTC.